This T cell receptor beta chain is drawn from a study of blood T cell repertoires in COVID-19. For the study at large: COVID-19 samples, acute and convalescent, were from the United States, Italy and Spain. Sample material is recorded as cDNA or gDNA derived from T cells, B-cell-depleted T cells, or PBMCs.

Per the original methods: Amplified reference gene primers provided the basis for estimating nucleated cell counts. This table comes from immunoSEQ multiplex PCR, and its TCRdb copy is limited to in-frame clones, with some not included. V, J and clone size reflect that table, while D and trimming were determined from the DNA. The sample shows just under 65,000 clones, around 73% of them seen only once. By frequency in the sample, this clone is medium-sized (0.01 to 0.1%). Trimming at V came to 1 base and at J to 4 bases, leaving 3 bases not matched to a gene. CDR1 and CDR2 from the germline V gene are SGHVS and FNYEAQ. The CDR3 is 15 residues long.

Material for sequencing was peripheral blood. This sequence joins TRBV7-6 and TRBJ2-7; 11 bases line up with TRBD2. The source is a man in his 60s with COVID-19, enrolled during active disease. CDR3 DNA: TGTGCCAGCAGCTTAGTGGCTAGCGGGGGGTACGAGCAGTACTTC. This translates into CASSLVASGGYEQYF.